A single sample is the source of the 9 T cell receptor beta chains below, sequenced in a study of blood T cell repertoires in COVID-19 (dated by TCRdb to the early 2020s). The method behind the library was the immunoSEQ multiplex PCR assay. The immuneACCESS repertoire file appears here via TCRdb, limited to in-frame rearrangements. These files lack a portion of the clones; in checked studies, under half of the deficit traces to unresolved V genes, and the cause of the others is not known. The sample data list some 100,000 clones, and roughly 88% of these were observed just once. In total, the top ten clones hold just over 2% of the sample. The source material was peripheral blood. Source of these receptors: a middle-aged man with COVID-19, enrolled during active disease.

The chain recombines TRBV10-3 with TRBJ1-1; TRBD1 aligns across 9 bases. The CDR3 has 13 residues. Trimming cost V 10 bases and J 1 base; bases outside gene matches: 4. The germline V gene has CDR1 ENHRY and CDR2 SYGVKD. CDR3 amino acids: CAKRQGENTEAFF. The CDR3 coding sequence is TGTGCCAAACGACAGGGGGAGAACACTGAAGCTTTCTTT.

The chain has TRBV5-1 and TRBJ1-1; unclear D gene. There are 14 residues in the CDR3. CDR1 and CDR2 from the germline V gene are SGHRS and YFSETQ. Trimming shortened V by 7 bases and J by 1 base, and 14 bases separated the two germline ends. The CDR3 nucleotides read TGCGCCAGCTACCAACTTGGGAGGAACACTGAAGCTTTCTTT. Translating it yields CASYQLGRNTEAFF. Variable domain in full (rest from reference TRBV5-1 and TRBJ1-1): KAGVTQTPRYLIKTRGQQVTLSCSPISGHRSVSWYQQTPGQGLQFLFEYFSETQRNKGNFPGRFSGRQFSNSRSEMNVSTLELGDSALYLCASYQLGRNTEAFFGQGTRLTVV.

Concerning this clone itself: This sample includes further DNA sequences coding for the same CDR3. The chain is built from TRBV28 and TRBJ2-7; D is undetermined. Germline values: CDR1 MDHEN, CDR2 SYDVKM. The CDR3 sequence is 13 residues long. With 4 bases removed from V and 3 bases from J, the gap between germline ends came to 10 bases. CDR3 sequence (DNA): TGTGCCAGCAGTTCTGGGCAGAGCTACGAGCAGTACTTC. Translation gives CASSSGQSYEQYF.

Comments on this clone: This CDR3 is also generated by other DNA sequences in the sample. This chain uses TRBV9 with TRBJ2-2; tentative D call: TRBD2 (5 bases). This CDR3 has 13 residues. V dropped 1 base and J dropped 5 bases, with 6 bases sitting between them. Germline V CDR1 and CDR2: SGDLS, YYNGEE. The CDR3 sequence is CASSVRGTGELFF. CDR3 in DNA: TGTGCCAGCAGCGTACGGGGAACCGGGGAGCTGTTTTTT.

The chain joins TRBV29-1 to TRBJ1-2; 8 bases fit TRBD1. V shed 0 bases and J 5 bases; nucleotides not matched to a gene: 20. The germline CDR1 and CDR2 sequences are SQVTM and ANQGSEA. The CDR3 contains 19 residues. CDR3 region: CSVEDLTGDSENYHYGYTF. The CDR3 DNA sequence: TGCAGCGTTGAAGATCTGACAGGGGATAGCGAAAACTACCATTATGGCTACACCTTC.

The chain carries TRBV6-1 and TRBJ1-4, with a tentative D call TRBD1 (6 bases). The germline V and J ends were trimmed by 2 bases and 7 bases, with 20 bases remaining between them. The CDR3 runs to 17 residues. Germline-derived CDR1 and CDR2 are MNHNS and SASEGT. CDR3 loop: CASSERGRGVPREKLFF. For the CDR3, the DNA is TGTGCCAGCAGTGAAAGGGGGAGGGGGGTTCCTCGTGAAAAACTGTTTTTT.

The chain couples TRBV19 to TRBJ2-1, with 8 nucleotides matching TRBD2. Germline V gene sequence: CDR1 LNHDA, CDR2 SQIVND (reference sequence). The CDR3 length is 15 residues. Losses at the gene ends were 7 bases for V and 4 bases for J; bases not matched to a gene: 9. Written as DNA, the CDR3 is TGTGCCAGTAACGATGGGGCGGGGGGTTACAATGAGCAGTTCTTC. The encoded protein is CASNDGAGGYNEQFF.

V is TRBV7-2 and J is TRBJ2-7, with TRBD1 matching over 9 bases. This CDR3 comprises 16 residues. The junction had 3 bases not matched to a gene; V was cut back by 0 bases and J by 0 bases. Per the germline V gene, CDR1 is SGHTA and CDR2 is FQGNSA. The DNA of the CDR3 is TGTGCCAGCAGCTTAGCGGGACAGGGTAGCTCCTACGAGCAGTACTTC. Translating it yields CASSLAGQGSSYEQYF. Looking up the rest from reference TRBV7-2 and TRBJ2-7 gives the full variable domain: GAGVSQSPSNKVTEKGKDVELRCDPISGHTALYWYRQSLGQGLEFLIYFQGNSAPDKSGLPSDRFSAERTGGSVSTLTIQRTQQEDSAVYLCASSLAGQGSSYEQYFGPGTRLTVT.

This chain connects TRBV20-1 to TRBJ2-1, with 10 bases fitting TRBD2. This CDR3 contains 16 residues. With V trimmed by 3 bases and J by 0 bases, 5 bases remained unmatched. The germline gives CDR1 DFQATT, CDR2 SNEGSKA (reference sequence). CDR3: CSASVLAGSSYNEQFF. The CDR3, as DNA: TGCAGTGCTAGTGTACTAGCGGGGAGCTCCTACAATGAGCAGTTCTTC.